These 10 T cell receptor beta chains were all obtained from the same sample, sequenced in a study of breast tumors, draining lymph nodes, adjacent tissues. TCRdb redid the calling of the multiplex PCR reads with MiXCR, one entry per CDR3 protein. The sample contains 15,000 to 20,000 distinct CDR3 sequences, roughly 64% of which appear only once. Input material: tumor-adjacent breast tissue. The receptor set was obtained from a female donor with breast cancer. Some clones in this sample may be carry-over from other donors' samples.

The rearrangement uses TRBV20-1 and TRBJ2-1; D may match TRBD1 or TRBD2 (5 bases each). The CDR3 totals 18 residues. Looked up from germline, CDR1 is DFQATT and CDR2 is SNEGSKA (reference sequence). Trimming pared 0 bases from V and 3 bases from J, leaving 21 bases between. DNA for the CDR3: TGCAGTGCTAGAGATCTCCGGGGAGTGGGGGAGAACTACAATGAGCAGTTCTTC. Translating it yields CSARDLRGVGENYNEQFF.

This clonotype is termed medium-sized. A read error may explain this, as a much larger clone is one base away. The J gene is TRBJ2-7, the V gene TRBV5-1; D might be TRBD2 (6 bases). V was trimmed by 1 base and J by 3 bases, leaving 17 bases between them. In germline, CDR1 is SGHRS, CDR2 YFSETQ. This CDR3 comprises 16 residues. CDR3 coding DNA: TGCGCCAGCAGCTTGTACGGGGGTCGACACAACTACGAGCAGTACTTC. It codes for CASSLYGGRHNYEQYF.

This rearrangement joins TRBV19 to TRBJ1-6, with D possibly being TRBD1 (5 bases). Between the trimmed V and J ends, which lost 0 bases and 9 bases, there was a span of 12 bases. Germline CDR1 reads LNHDA; CDR2 reads SQIVND (reference sequence). This CDR3 region has 15 residues. CDR3 in DNA: TGTGCCAGTAGTATAGAGGTGACAGTCCGTTCACCCCTCCACTTT. The encoded protein is CASSIEVTVRSPLHF.

There are a few counts of this clonotype. Here the CDR3 DNA reads TGCAGTGCCGGGACAGCCGAAACTAGCACAGATACGCAGTATTTT. This sequence encodes CSAGTAETSTDTQYF. The V call is TRBV20-1, the J call TRBJ2-3, with 7 bases that match TRBD1. The germline V gene encodes CDR1 DFQATT and CDR2 SNEGSKA (reference sequence). This CDR3 region has 15 residues. Trimming cost V 6 bases and J 0 bases; bases outside gene matches: 9.

This clonotype has a count of ten or more. The chain couples TRBV29-1 to TRBJ2-5; 8 nucleotides match TRBD2. The germline gives CDR1 SQVTM, CDR2 ANQGSEA. The CDR3 is 14 amino acids. V dropped 2 bases and J dropped 5; count of bases not matched to a gene: 7. The CDR3: CSVERPGGMETQYF. The CDR3 DNA follows: TGCAGCGTTGAACGGCCGGGGGGGATGGAGACCCAGTACTTC.

This chain joins TRBV29-1 and TRBJ2-7; 10 bases fit TRBD1. V dropped 1 base and J dropped 1; count of bases not matched to a gene: 1. There are 14 residues in the CDR3. Germline V gene data show CDR1 as SQVTM and CDR2 as ANQGSEA. CDR3 DNA: TGCAGCGTTGAAGGGACAGGGGGATCCTACGAGCAGTACTTC. The encoded protein is CSVEGTGGSYEQYF.

This clonotype turned up a few times. This chain uses TRBV18 with TRBJ1-1, with D uncertain. V lost 3 bases to trimming and J lost 1 base, with 3 bases between them. The CDR3 spans 12 residues. CDR1 is KGHSH and CDR2 is LQKENI in the germline V gene. The CDR3 DNA reads as TGTGCCAGCTCACCCGGGAACACTGAAGCTTTCTTT. Translation gives CASSPGNTEAFF.

The rearrangement joins TRBV6-6 to TRBJ2-1; 14 bases line up with TRBD2. Germline V gene lookup returns CDR1 MNHNY and CDR2 SVGAGI (reference sequence). After removal of 6 bases from V and 8 bases from J, the junction contained 9 bases not matched to a gene. The CDR3 sequence is 16 residues long. CDR3 loop: CASSRPAGLAGDEQFF. CDR3 DNA: TGTGCCAGCAGCCGCCCAGCGGGACTAGCGGGAGATGAGCAGTTCTTC.

This clonotype was seen more than once but under ten times. J is TRBJ1-1 and V is TRBV6-2 or TRBV6-3, with no clear D. Germline assignment: CDR1 MNHEY and CDR2 SVGEGT. Between the trimmed V and J ends, which lost 7 bases and 7 bases, there was a span of 13 bases. There are 12 residues in the CDR3. CDR3 in amino acids: CASTSSVFEAFF. CDR3 DNA: TGTGCCAGCACCAGCAGTGTTTTTGAAGCTTTCTTT.

This clonotype was counted at least ten times. A read error may explain this, as a much larger clone is one base away. The V and J genes are TRBV5-8 and TRBJ1-2; maybe TRBD1 (5 bases). The length of the CDR3 is 15 residues. The V end lost 4 bases, the J end lost 1 base, and 14 bases lay between the germline ends. The germline CDR1 and CDR2 sequences are SGHTS and YDEGEE. CDR3 coding DNA: TGTGCCAGCAGCGTACGTGGGGCGGGTAACTATGGCTACACCTTC. Translation: CASSVRGAGNYGYTF.